Listed below are T cell receptor beta chains from one sample, sequenced in a study of response to subunit inactivated influenza vaccine. TCRdb called the RT-PCR reads again in MiXCR, with one record for every CDR3 protein. The table shows around 850,000 distinct CDR3 sequences, with less than 20% occurring only once. The sequencing here drew on PBMCs from blood, taken 5 days after vaccination. The receptors stem from a man aged 50 to 60 who received an inactivated influenza vaccine. CDR3s leave out the opening cysteine and the closing phenylalanine or tryptophan.

v_call: TRBV28
cdr3_aa: ASSFPGVNNQPQH

v_call: TRBV12-3/TRBV12-4
cdr3_aa: ASTLGGRRNSPLH

v_call: TRBV24-1
cdr3_aa: ATSDLGQGMADTQY

v_call: TRBV29-1
cdr3_aa: SVSMQTYEQY

v_call: TRBV29-1
cdr3_aa: SVQAGGPEAF

v_call: TRBV5-6
cdr3_aa: ASSYPRRRPYEQY

v_call: TRBV12-3/TRBV12-4
cdr3_aa: ASSGSGGAYNEQF

v_call: TRBV7-2
cdr3_aa: ASSLSGGHTDTQY

v_call: TRBV20-1
cdr3_aa: SARGSASGRYNEQF

v_call: TRBV11-1
cdr3_aa: ASSPGRGSAPNTGELF

v_call: TRBV7-8
cdr3_aa: ASSPGPYQETQY

v_call: TRBV7-2
cdr3_aa: ASSQRPQETQY

v_call: TRBV7-3
cdr3_aa: ASSLSSAPNEQF

v_call: TRBV20-1
cdr3_aa: SASRGGNTYEQY

v_call: TRBV18
cdr3_aa: ASSPTGPYNSPLH

v_call: TRBV4-3
cdr3_aa: ASSQDGGIYEQY

v_call: TRBV9
cdr3_aa: ASSVVSGRGETQY

v_call: TRBV5-5
cdr3_aa: ASSLGPLNTEAF

v_call: TRBV20-1
cdr3_aa: SAMTSGGGYEQY

v_call: TRBV12-3/TRBV12-4
cdr3_aa: ASSMDEQF

v_call: TRBV24-1
cdr3_aa: ATSERLVETQY

v_call: TRBV7-9
cdr3_aa: ATQTGFAYEQY

v_call: TRBV12-5
cdr3_aa: ASGTTQGNEQF